This TCR beta chain was retrieved from a study of regulatory T cells in long-lasting Graves disease. Study-level points and caveats: A greater number of public clonotypes (roughly 2,800) was shared by persistent patients than by new patients (about 960).

Points on this clonotype: The antigen is undetermined.

TCR beta libraries were built with iRepertoire HTBI primers and Arm-PCR of CDR3 regions. TCRdb passed the multiplex PCR reads through MiXCR, listing each CDR3 protein once. The sample lists approximately 470,000 distinct CDR3 sequences; roughly 17% were seen once. This CDR3 spans 14 amino acids. CDR1 and CDR2 (germline): LNHDA, SQIVND (reference sequence). Trimming cost V 4 bases and J 2 bases, with 8 bases left between them. Stated time point: newly diagnosed GD, antithyroid drugs for less than 3 months. PBMCs were the source of the RNA used for TCR sequencing. The same sample was also studied in work on T cells in Graves' hyperthyroidism and ophthalmopathy.

The material sequenced was peripheral blood mononuclear cells (PBMCs), taken at new diagnosis, from a patient treated with antithyroid drugs. The receptor was isolated from a man aged 40-49 years with Graves disease. The chain uses TRBV19 and TRBJ2-2; no firm D call. CDR3 nucleotide sequence: TGTGCCAGTAGTACCGCACACAACACCGGGGAGCTGTTTTTT. Amino acid sequence: CASSTAHNTGELFF.